This T cell receptor (beta chain) was captured in a study of chemoradiotherapy in HPV16-positive cancers. Study-wide results and limits: Candidate HPV-specific clones and E7-related TCR motifs grew in tumor during treatment.

The CDR3 extends over 16 amino acids. The ends were cut back, 4 bases at V and 3 bases at J, with 18 bases in the middle. Germline V gene lookup returns CDR1 SGHVS and CDR2 FQNEAQ. Points on this clone: Its antigen remains unidentified.

TCRdb's table, derived via immunoSEQ multiplex PCR, lists solely in-frame clones and lacks some. This sample has around 25,000 clones, with around nine tenths found just once. This clonotype originated in a human donor with HPV-associated anogenital cancer. The J gene is TRBJ2-5, the V gene TRBV7-8; D unclear. The sample here was blood, taken from a patient who underwent chemoradiotherapy. In DNA, the CDR3 is TGTGCCAGCAGCTCCTACCGGTTCCGAGGAAAAGAGACCCAGTACTTC. It yields the protein CASSSYRFRGKETQYF.